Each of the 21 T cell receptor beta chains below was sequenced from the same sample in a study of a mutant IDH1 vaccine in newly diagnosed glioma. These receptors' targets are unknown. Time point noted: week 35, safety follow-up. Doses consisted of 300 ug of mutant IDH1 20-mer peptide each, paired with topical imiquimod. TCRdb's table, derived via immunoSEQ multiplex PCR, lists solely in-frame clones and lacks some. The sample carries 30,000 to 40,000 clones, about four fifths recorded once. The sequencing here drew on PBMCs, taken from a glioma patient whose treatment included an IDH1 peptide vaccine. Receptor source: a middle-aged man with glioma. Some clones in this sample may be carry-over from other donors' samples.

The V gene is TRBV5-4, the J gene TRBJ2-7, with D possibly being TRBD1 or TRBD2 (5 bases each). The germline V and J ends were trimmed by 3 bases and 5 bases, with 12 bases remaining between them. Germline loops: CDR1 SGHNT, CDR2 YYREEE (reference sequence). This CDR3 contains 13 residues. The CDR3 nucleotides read TGTGCCAGCAGCTGGGCCGGGACCCACGAGCAGTACTTC. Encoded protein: CASSWAGTHEQYF.

The CDR3, as DNA: TGTGCCAGTAGTGACAGGAACAATTCACCCCTCCACTTT. The encoded protein is CASSDRNNSPLHF. The chain links TRBV19 to TRBJ1-6, with D perhaps TRBD1 (6 bases). V was cut by 5 bases and J by 7 bases, with 9 bases left in between. Germline V gene sequence: CDR1 LNHDA, CDR2 SQIVND (reference sequence). This CDR3 region has 13 residues.

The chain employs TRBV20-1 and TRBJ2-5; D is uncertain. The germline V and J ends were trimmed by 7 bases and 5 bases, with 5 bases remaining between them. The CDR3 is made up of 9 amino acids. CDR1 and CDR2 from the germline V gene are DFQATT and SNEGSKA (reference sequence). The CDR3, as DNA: TGCAGTGTAGGGGAGACCCAGTACTTC. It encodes CSVGETQYF.

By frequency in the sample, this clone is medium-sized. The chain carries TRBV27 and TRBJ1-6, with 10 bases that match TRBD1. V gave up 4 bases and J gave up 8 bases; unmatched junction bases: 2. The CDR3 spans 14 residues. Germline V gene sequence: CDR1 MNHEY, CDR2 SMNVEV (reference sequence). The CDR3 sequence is CASSSGQGYSPLHF. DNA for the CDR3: TGTGCCAGCAGTTCGGGACAGGGGTATTCACCCCTCCACTTT.

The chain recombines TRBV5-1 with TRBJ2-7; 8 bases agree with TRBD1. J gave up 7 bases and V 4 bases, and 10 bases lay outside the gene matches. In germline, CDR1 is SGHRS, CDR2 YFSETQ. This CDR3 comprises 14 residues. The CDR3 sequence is CASSPGQAVGEQYF. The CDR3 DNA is TGCGCCAGCAGCCCGGGACAGGCCGTGGGAGAGCAGTACTTC.

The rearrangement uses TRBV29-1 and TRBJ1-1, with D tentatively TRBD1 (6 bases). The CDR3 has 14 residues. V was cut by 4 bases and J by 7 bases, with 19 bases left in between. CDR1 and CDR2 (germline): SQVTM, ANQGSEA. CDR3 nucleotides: TGCAGCGTTGGAGGGGGGGATTCTTGGGGTGAAGCTTTCTTT. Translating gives CSVGGGDSWGEAFF. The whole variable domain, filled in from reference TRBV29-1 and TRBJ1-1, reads SAVISQKPSRDICQRGTSLTIQCQVDSQVTMMFWYRQQPGQSLTLIATANQGSEATYESGFVIDKFPISRPNLTFSTLTVSNMSPEDSSIYLCSVGGGDSWGEAFFGQGTRLTVV.

CDR3 in amino acids: CASSLSGQADIQYF. CDR3 nucleotide sequence: TGCGCCAGCAGCTTGTCAGGACAGGCGGACATTCAGTACTTC. V is TRBV5-1 and J is TRBJ2-4, with 7 bases matching TRBD1. CDR1 is SGHRS and CDR2 is YFSETQ in the germline V gene. Trimming cost V 1 base and J 8 bases; bases outside gene matches: 6. The CDR3 is made up of 14 amino acids. The complete variable domain, with remaining parts taken from reference TRBV5-1 and TRBJ2-4, reads KAGVTQTPRYLIKTRGQQVTLSCSPISGHRSVSWYQQTPGQGLQFLFEYFSETQRNKGNFPGRFSGRQFSNSRSEMNVSTLELGDSALYLCASSLSGQADIQYFGAGTRLSVL.

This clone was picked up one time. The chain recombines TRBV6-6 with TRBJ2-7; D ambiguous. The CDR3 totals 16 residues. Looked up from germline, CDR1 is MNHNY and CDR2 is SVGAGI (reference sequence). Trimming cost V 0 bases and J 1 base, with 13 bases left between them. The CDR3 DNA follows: TGTGCCAGCAGTTACTCGACGCCGGGCGGTTCCTACGAGCAGTACTTC. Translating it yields CASSYSTPGGSYEQYF.

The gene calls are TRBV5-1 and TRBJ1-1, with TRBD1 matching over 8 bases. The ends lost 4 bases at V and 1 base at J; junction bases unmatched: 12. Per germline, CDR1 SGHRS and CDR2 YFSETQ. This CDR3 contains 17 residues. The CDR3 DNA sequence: TGCGCCAGCAGCCAGATACGGGACAGGCCACAGAACACTGAAGCTTTCTTT. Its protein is CASSQIRDRPQNTEAFF. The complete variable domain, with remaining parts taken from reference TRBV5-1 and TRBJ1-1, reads KAGVTQTPRYLIKTRGQQVTLSCSPISGHRSVSWYQQTPGQGLQFLFEYFSETQRNKGNFPGRFSGRQFSNSRSEMNVSTLELGDSALYLCASSQIRDRPQNTEAFFGQGTRLTVV.

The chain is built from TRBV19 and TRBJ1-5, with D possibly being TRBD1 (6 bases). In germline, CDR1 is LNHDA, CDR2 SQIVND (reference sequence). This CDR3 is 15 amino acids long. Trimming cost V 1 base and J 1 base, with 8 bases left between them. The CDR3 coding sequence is TGTGCCAGTAGTATAGGGGGGCAGAGCAATCAGCCCCAGCATTTT. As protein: CASSIGGQSNQPQHF.

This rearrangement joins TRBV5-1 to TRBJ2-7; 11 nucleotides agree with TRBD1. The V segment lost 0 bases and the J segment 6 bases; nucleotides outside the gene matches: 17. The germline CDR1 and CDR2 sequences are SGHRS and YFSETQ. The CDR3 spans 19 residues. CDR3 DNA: TGCGCCAGCAGCTTGGATGGCCAAGTTTATGCCGGGACAGGGGGCGAGCAGTACTTC. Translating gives CASSLDGQVYAGTGGEQYF.

CDR3 region: CASSHGLAGGFNEQFF. The CDR3 DNA sequence: TGTGCCAGCAGCCACGGACTAGCGGGGGGCTTCAATGAGCAGTTCTTC. J is TRBJ2-1 and V is TRBV2; 14 bases align to TRBD2. CDR1 SNHLY and CDR2 FYNNEI come from the germline V gene. V was pared by 6 bases and J by 6 bases, with 7 bases of the junction left unmatched. CDR3 size: 16 residues.

The CDR3 DNA is TGTGCCAGCTCACCGGGGACTAGCGGGGGGAACAATGAGCAGTTCTTC. It specifies CASSPGTSGGNNEQFF. The chain is built from TRBV18 and TRBJ2-1; 15 bases are shared with TRBD2. Germline V gives CDR1 KGHSH, CDR2 LQKENI. CDR3 size: 16 residues. V lost 3 bases and J lost 5; bases outside the gene matches: 2.

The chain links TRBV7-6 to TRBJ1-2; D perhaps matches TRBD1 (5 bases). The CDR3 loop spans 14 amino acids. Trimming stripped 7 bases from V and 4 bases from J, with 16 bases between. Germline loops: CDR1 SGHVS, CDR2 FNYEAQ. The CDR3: CASNPVGGSYGYTF. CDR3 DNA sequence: TGTGCCAGCAACCCCGTGGGGGGTTCCTATGGCTACACCTTC.

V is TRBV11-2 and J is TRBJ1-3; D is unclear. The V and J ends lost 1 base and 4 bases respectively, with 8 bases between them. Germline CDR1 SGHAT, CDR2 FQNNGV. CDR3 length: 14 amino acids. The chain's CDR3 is CASSLAFTGNTIYF. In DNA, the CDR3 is TGTGCCAGCAGCTTAGCATTTACGGGAAACACCATATATTTT.

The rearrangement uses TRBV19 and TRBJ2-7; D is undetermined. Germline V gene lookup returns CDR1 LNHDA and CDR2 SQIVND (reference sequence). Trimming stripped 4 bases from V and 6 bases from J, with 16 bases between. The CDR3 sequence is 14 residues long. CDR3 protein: CASSTWDHVSEQYF. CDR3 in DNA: TGTGCCAGTAGTACCTGGGATCATGTCTCCGAGCAGTACTTC.

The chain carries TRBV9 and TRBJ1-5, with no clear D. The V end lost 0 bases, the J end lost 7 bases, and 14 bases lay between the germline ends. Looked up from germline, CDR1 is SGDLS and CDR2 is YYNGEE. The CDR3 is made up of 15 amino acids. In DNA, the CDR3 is TGTGCCAGCAGCGTAGGTGAGGCCCCTTGGCAGCCCCAGCATTTT. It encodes CASSVGEAPWQPQHF. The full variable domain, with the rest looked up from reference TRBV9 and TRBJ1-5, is DSGVTQTPKHLITATGQRVTLRCSPRSGDLSVYWYQQSLDQGLQFLIQYYNGEERAKGNILERFSAQQFPDLHSELNLSSLELGDSALYFCASSVGEAPWQPQHFGDGTRLSIL.

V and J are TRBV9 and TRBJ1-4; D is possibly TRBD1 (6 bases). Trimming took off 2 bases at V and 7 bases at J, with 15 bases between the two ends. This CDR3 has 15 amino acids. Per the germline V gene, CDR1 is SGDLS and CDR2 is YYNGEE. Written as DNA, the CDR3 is TGTGCCAGCAGCGTGAACGGGGGCGAGAGTGAAAAACTGTTTTTT. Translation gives CASSVNGGESEKLFF.

This CDR3 reads CASSEGEETQYF. Here the CDR3 DNA reads TGTGCCAGCAGTGAAGGGGAAGAGACCCAGTACTTC. The chain uses TRBV25-1 and TRBJ2-5; D is unclear. CDR3 size: 12 residues. Germline-derived CDR1 and CDR2 are MGHDK and SYGVNS. Trimming pared 2 bases from V and 3 bases from J, leaving 4 bases between.

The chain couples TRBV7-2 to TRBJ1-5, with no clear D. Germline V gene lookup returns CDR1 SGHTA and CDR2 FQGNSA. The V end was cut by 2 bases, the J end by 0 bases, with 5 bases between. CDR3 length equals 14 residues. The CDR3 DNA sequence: TGTGCCAGCAGCTTATGGGGTAGCAATCAGCCCCAGCATTTT. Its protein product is CASSLWGSNQPQHF.

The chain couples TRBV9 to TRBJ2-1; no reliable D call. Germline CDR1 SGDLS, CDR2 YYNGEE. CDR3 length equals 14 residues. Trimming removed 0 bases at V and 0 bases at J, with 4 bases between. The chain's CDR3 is CASSVGSSYNEQFF. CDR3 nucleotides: TGTGCCAGCAGCGTAGGGAGCTCCTACAATGAGCAGTTCTTC.